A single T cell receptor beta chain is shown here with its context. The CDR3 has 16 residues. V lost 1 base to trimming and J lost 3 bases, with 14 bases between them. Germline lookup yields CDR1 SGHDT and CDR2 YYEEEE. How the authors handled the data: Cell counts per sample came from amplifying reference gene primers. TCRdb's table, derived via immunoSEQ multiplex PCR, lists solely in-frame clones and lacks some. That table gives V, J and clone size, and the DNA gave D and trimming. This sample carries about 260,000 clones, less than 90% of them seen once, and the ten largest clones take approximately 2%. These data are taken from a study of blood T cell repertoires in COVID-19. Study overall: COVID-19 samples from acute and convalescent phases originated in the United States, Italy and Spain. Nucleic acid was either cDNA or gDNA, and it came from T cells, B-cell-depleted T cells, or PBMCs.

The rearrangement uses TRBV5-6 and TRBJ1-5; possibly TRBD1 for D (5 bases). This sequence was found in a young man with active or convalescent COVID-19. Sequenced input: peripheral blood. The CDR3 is CASSLFSDSLNQPQHF. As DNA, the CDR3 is TGTGCCAGCAGCTTGTTTTCCGACAGTCTCAATCAGCCCCAGCATTTT. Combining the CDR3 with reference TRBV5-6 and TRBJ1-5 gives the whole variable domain DAGVTQSPTHLIKTRGQQVTLRCSPKSGHDTVSWYQQALGQGPQFIFQYYEEEERQRGNFPDRFSGHQFPNYSSELNVNALLLGDSALYLCASSLFSDSLNQPQHFGDGTRLSIL.